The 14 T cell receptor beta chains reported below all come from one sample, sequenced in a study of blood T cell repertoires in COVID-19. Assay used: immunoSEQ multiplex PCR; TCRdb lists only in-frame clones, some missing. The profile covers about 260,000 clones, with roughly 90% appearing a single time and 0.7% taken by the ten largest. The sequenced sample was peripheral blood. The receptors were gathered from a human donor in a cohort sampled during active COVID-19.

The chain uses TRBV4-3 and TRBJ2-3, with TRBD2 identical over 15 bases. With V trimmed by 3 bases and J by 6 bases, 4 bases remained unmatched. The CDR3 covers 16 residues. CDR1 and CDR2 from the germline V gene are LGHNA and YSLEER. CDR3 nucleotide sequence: TGCGCCAGCAGCCAGAGTGGGACTAGCGGGGGGGATACGCAGTATTTT. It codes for CASSQSGTSGGDTQYF.

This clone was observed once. This CDR3 reads CASTDRALTNEKLFF. The CDR3 DNA is TGTGCCAGCACCGACAGGGCTTTAACTAATGAAAAACTGTTTTTT. This sequence joins TRBV6-5 and TRBJ1-4, with 7 bases fitting TRBD1. V trimming: 7 bases; J trimming: 1 base; junction bases outside the gene matches: 6. The CDR3 is 15 amino acids. Germline values: CDR1 MNHEY, CDR2 SVGAGI.

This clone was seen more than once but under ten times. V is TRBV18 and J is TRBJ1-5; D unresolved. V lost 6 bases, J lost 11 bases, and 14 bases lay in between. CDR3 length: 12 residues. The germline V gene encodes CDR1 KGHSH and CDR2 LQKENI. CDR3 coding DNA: TGTGCCAGCTCGCCTCCAGACAAGACCCAGCATTTT. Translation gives CASSPPDKTQHF.

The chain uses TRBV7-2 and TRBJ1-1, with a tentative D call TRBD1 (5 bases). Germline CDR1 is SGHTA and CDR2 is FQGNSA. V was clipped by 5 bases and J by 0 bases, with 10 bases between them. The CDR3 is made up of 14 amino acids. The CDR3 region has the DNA TGTGCCAGCAGCACGGAGGGGATGAACACTGAAGCTTTCTTT. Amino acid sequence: CASSTEGMNTEAFF.

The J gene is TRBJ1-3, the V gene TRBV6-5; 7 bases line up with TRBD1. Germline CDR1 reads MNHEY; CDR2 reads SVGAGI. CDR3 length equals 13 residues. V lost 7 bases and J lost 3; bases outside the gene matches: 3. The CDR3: CASMPGGGNTIYF. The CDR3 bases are TGTGCCAGCATGCCAGGGGGTGGAAACACCATATATTTT.

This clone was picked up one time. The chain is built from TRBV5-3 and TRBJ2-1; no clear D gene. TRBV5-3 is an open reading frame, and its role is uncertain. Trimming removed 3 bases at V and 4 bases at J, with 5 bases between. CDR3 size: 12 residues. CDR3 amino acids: CARSSPYNEQFF. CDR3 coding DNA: TGTGCCAGAAGCTCCCCTTACAATGAGCAGTTCTTC.

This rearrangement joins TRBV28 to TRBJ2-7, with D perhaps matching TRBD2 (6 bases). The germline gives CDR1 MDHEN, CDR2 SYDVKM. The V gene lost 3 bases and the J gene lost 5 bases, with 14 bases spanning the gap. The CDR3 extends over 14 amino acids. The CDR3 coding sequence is TGTGCCAGCAGTTTGGAGGGAAAGGGGAACGAGCAGTACTTC. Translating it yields CASSLEGKGNEQYF. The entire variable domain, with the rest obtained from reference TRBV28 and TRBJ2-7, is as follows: DVKVTQSSRYLVKRTGEKVFLECVQDMDHENMFWYRQDPGLGLRLIYFSYDVKMKEKGDIPEGYSVSREKKERFSLILESASTNQTSMYLCASSLEGKGNEQYFGPGTRLTVT.

CDR3 nucleotide sequence: TGTGCCAGCTCACCAGGGCTAGCGGGAGCATCGGGCGAGCAGTACTTC. It codes for CASSPGLAGASGEQYF. The rearrangement uses TRBV18 and TRBJ2-7; 10 positions match TRBD2. CDR1 and CDR2 (germline): KGHSH, LQKENI. J was trimmed by 6 bases and V by 2 bases; bases with no gene match: 10. This CDR3 spans 16 amino acids.

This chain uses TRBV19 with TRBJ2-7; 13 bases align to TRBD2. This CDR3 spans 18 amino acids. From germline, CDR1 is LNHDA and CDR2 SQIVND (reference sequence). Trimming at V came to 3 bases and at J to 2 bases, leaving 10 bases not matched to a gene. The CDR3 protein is CASSIRGTSGTYPYEQYF. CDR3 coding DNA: TGTGCCAGTAGTATCCGCGGGACTAGCGGGACTTATCCCTACGAGCAGTACTTC. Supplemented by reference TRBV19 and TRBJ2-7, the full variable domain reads DGGITQSPKYLFRKEGQNVTLSCEQNLNHDAMYWYRQDPGQGLRLIYYSQIVNDFQKGDIAEGYSVSREKKESFPLTVTSAQKNPTAFYLCASSIRGTSGTYPYEQYFGPGTRLTVT.

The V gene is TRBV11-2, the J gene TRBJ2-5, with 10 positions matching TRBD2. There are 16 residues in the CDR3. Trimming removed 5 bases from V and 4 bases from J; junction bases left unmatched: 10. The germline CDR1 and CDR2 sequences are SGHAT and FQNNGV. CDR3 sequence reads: CASSHHRLAGGETQYF. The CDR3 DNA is TGTGCCAGCAGCCACCATCGATTAGCGGGAGGAGAGACCCAGTACTTC.

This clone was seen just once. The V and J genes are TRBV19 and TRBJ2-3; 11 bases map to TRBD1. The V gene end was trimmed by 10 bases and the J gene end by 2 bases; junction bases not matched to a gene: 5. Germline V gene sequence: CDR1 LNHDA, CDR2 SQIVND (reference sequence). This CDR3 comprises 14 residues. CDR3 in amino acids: CATEDRGHTDTQYF. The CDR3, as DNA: TGTGCCACCGAGGACAGGGGGCACACAGATACGCAGTATTTT.

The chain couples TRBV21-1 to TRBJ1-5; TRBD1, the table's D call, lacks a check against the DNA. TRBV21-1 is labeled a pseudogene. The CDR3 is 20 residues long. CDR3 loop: CASSKETGADRVTRNQPQHF. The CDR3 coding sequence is TGTGCCAGCAGCAAAGAAACAGGAGCGGACAGGGTGACGCGGAATCAGCCCCAGCATTTT.

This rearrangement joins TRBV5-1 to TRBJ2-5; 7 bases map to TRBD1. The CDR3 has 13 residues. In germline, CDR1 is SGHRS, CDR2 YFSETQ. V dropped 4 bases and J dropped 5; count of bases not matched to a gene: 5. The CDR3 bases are TGCGCCAGCAGCCCTGGACAGGACGAGACCCAGTACTTC. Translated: CASSPGQDETQYF.

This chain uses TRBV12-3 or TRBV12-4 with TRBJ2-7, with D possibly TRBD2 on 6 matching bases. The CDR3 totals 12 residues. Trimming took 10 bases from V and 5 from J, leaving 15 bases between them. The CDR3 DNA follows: TGTGCCACCGGGACTTCGACCCACGAGCAGTACTTC. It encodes CATGTSTHEQYF.